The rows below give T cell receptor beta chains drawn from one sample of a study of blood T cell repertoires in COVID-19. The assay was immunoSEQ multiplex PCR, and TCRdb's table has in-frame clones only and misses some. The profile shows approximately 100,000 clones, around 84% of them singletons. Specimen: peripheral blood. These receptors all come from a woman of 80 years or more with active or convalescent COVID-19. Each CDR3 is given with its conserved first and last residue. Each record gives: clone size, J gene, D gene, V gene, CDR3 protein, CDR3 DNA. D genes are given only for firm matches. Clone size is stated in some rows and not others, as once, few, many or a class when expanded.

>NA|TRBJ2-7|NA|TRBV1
CTSSQTGLMPYEQYF
TGCACCAGCAGCCAAACGGGACTAATGCCCTACGAGCAGTACTTC
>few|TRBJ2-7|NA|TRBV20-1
CSASDSQGFNLYEQYF
TGCAGTGCTAGTGATTCACAGGGATTTAATCTCTACGAGCAGTACTTC
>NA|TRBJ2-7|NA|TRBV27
CASSNSDSYEQYF
TGTGCCAGCAGCAACTCGGACAGCTACGAGCAGTACTTC
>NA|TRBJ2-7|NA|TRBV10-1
CASSAGTVGGVYEQYF
TGCGCCAGCAGTGCGGGAACAGTCGGTGGGGTTTACGAGCAGTACTTC
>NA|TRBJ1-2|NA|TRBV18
CASSPLQATYGYTF
TGTGCCAGCTCACCCTTGCAGGCGACCTATGGCTACACCTTC
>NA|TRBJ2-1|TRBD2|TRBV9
CASSVGVAGGLNEQFF
TGTGCCAGCAGCGTAGGAGTAGCGGGAGGGTTAAATGAGCAGTTCTTC
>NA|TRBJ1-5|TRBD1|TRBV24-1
CATSDPWTGSNQPQHF
TGTGCCACCAGTGACCCTTGGACAGGGAGCAATCAGCCCCAGCATTTT
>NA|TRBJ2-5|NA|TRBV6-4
CASSLPRGGRVETQYF
TGTGCCAGCAGCCTACCTAGGGGGGGGCGCGTGGAGACCCAGTACTTC
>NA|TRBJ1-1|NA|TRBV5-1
CASSLSQGNTEAFF
TGCGCCAGCAGCTTGTCACAGGGGAACACTGAAGCTTTCTTT
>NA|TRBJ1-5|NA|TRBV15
CATSSGGQPQHF
TGTGCCACCAGCAGCGGGGGGCAGCCCCAGCATTTT
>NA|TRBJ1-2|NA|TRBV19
CASSIDRGASYGYTF
TGTGCCAGTAGTATAGATCGGGGGGCATCCTATGGCTACACCTTC
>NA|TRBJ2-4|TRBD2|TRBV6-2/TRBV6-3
CASSYGGLAGNIQYF
TGTGCCAGCAGTTACGGGGGACTAGCGGGAAACATTCAGTACTTC
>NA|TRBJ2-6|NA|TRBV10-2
CAIEFRGAGANVLTF
TGCGCCATAGAGTTCAGGGGAGCAGGGGCCAACGTCCTGACTTTC
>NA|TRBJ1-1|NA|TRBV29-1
CSDLDLGTEAFF
TGCAGCGACCTTGACTTGGGCACTGAAGCTTTCTTT
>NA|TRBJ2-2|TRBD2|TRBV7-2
CASSLVGLAAANTGELFF
TGTGCCAGCAGCTTAGTGGGACTAGCGGCCGCGAACACCGGGGAGCTGTTTTTT
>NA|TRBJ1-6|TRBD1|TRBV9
CASSLTGDNSPLHF
TGTGCCAGCAGCTTGACAGGGGATAATTCACCCCTCCACTTT
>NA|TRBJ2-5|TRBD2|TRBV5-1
CASSLSSGREETQYF
TGCGCCAGCAGCTTGAGTAGCGGGAGGGAAGAGACCCAGTACTTC
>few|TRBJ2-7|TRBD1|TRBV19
CASSQTGTGYEQYF
TGTGCCAGTAGTCAGACCGGGACAGGCTACGAGCAGTACTTC
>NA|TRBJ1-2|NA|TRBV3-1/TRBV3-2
CASSQEGGVGYTF
TGTGCCAGCAGCCAAGAAGGAGGGGTTGGCTACACCTTC
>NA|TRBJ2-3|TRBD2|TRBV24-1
CATSDWASGSGTDTQYF
TGTGCCACCAGTGATTGGGCTAGCGGGAGTGGCACAGATACGCAGTATTTT
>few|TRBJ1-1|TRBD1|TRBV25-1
CASSETGANTEAFF
TGTGCCAGCAGTGAGACAGGGGCCAACACTGAAGCTTTCTTT
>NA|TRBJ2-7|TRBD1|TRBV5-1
CASSDRDEQYF
TGCGCCAGCAGCGACAGGGACGAGCAGTACTTC
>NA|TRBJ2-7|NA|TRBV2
CASSVGLPIEQYF
TGTGCCAGCAGTGTGGGCCTCCCTATCGAGCAGTACTTC
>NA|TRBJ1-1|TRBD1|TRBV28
CASTQSGQVTEAFF
TGTGCCAGCACCCAATCGGGACAGGTAACTGAAGCTTTCTTT
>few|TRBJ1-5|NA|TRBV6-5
CASGSGWSQPQHF
TGTGCCAGCGGGTCGGGATGGAGTCAGCCCCAGCATTTT
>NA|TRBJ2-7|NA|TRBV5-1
CASSLGSTGSYEQYF
TGCGCCAGCAGCTTGGGCTCGACAGGCTCCTACGAGCAGTACTTC
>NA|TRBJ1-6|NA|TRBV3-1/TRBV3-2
CASSQDRGNSPLHF
TGTGCCAGCAGCCAAGACAGGGGTAATTCACCCCTCCACTTT
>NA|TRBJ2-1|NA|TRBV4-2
CASSQDPSSANSYNEQFF
TGTGCCAGCAGCCAAGATCCATCCAGTGCCAACTCCTACAATGAGCAGTTCTTC
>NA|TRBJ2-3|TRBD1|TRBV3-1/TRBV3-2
CASSRDRSTDTQYF
TGTGCCAGCAGCCGGGACAGAAGCACAGATACGCAGTATTTT